These 21 T cell receptor beta chains came from one sample sequenced in a study of blood T cell repertoires in COVID-19. TCRdb's copy holds only in-frame clones and misses some; the assay was immunoSEQ multiplex PCR. The repertoire holds 180,000 or so clones, with roughly 83% as singletons. The sample comprised PBMCs or T cells enriched from blood (not recorded which). Source of these receptors: a woman in her forties or fifties who had recovered from COVID-19.

A few counts support this clone. The chain links TRBV3-1 (or the pseudogene TRBV3-2) to TRBJ2-2; unclear D gene. CDR3 size: 12 residues. The ends were cut back, 4 bases at V and 7 bases at J, with 7 bases in the middle. CDR1 and CDR2 from the germline V gene are LGHDT and YNNKEL (reference sequence). This chain's CDR3 is CASSRLGGELFF. CDR3 nucleotide sequence: TGTGCCAGCAGCCGTCTAGGCGGGGAGCTGTTTTTT.

The rearrangement uses TRBV30 and TRBJ2-3, with 8 bases lining up with TRBD2. This CDR3 is built from 13 residues. The ends lost 5 bases at V and 1 base at J; junction bases unmatched: 2. Germline CDR1 reads GTSNPN; CDR2 reads SVGIG (reference sequence). Here the CDR3 DNA reads TGTGCCTGGTCGCGGGGGGGCACAGATACGCAGTATTTT. This encodes CAWSRGGTDTQYF.

Notes on this clone: Other DNA sequences in the sample encode the same CDR3. This chain uses TRBV11-3 with TRBJ1-1, with no clear D. The V end lost 2 bases, the J end lost 1 base, and 5 bases lay between the germline ends. The germline V gene has CDR1 SGHNT and CDR2 YENEEA. The CDR3 is 13 residues long. As DNA, the CDR3 is TGTGCCAGCAGCTTACAGAAGAACACTGAAGCTTTCTTT. It translates to CASSLQKNTEAFF.

The chain links TRBV5-6 to TRBJ1-5; 9 nucleotides match TRBD1. The germline V gene encodes CDR1 SGHDT and CDR2 YYEEEE. This CDR3 contains 17 residues. V lost 3 bases, J lost 4 bases, and 11 bases stayed unmatched. CDR3 sequence: CASSSKFTGTGNQPQHF. CDR3 DNA: TGTGCCAGCAGCTCAAAATTTACCGGGACAGGGAATCAGCCCCAGCATTTT.

V is TRBV5-5 and J is TRBJ1-5; D unclear. CDR1 is SGHKS and CDR2 is YYEKEE in the germline V gene (reference sequence). V lost 1 base, J lost 2 bases, and 4 bases lay in between. The CDR3 loop spans 13 amino acids. The CDR3, as DNA: TGTGCCAGCAGCTTGCTTCGCAATCAGCCCCAGCATTTT. As protein: CASSLLRNQPQHF.

The chain is built from TRBV18 and TRBJ1-1; no clear D. Germline values: CDR1 KGHSH, CDR2 LQKENI. The CDR3 totals 14 residues. Trimming took off 5 bases at V and 6 bases at J, with 16 bases between the two ends. The chain's CDR3 is CASSFRSRESEAFF. The CDR3 DNA reads TGTGCCAGCTCATTCAGATCTCGGGAATCTGAAGCTTTCTTT.

As to this clone: The junction and the germline gene differ at one end; a read error may be behind it. J is TRBJ1-2 and V is TRBV6-5, with 9 positions matching TRBD1. There are 13 residues in the CDR3. From germline, CDR1 is MNHEY and CDR2 SVGAGI. This CDR3 is CASSYSTLQGAAF. The CDR3 bases are TGTGCCAGCAGTTACTCGACCCTACAGGGGGCCGCCTTC.

The chain carries TRBV30 and TRBJ2-1, with no clear D. This CDR3 region has 16 residues. CDR1 is GTSNPN, CDR2 SVGIG, per germline (reference sequence). Trimming cost V 0 bases and J 2 bases, with 14 bases left between them. The CDR3 is CAWSVNSAAPYNEQFF. In nucleotides, the CDR3 is TGTGCCTGGAGTGTTAATTCGGCGGCACCCTACAATGAGCAGTTCTTC.

The chain recombines TRBV2 with TRBJ2-1, with D perhaps TRBD2 (5 bases). Looked up from germline, CDR1 is SNHLY and CDR2 is FYNNEI. The CDR3 has 14 residues. Trimming removed 1 base at V and 6 bases at J, with 10 bases between. CDR3 bases: TGTGCCAGCAGTGAAGGTCGACTACCCAATGAGCAGTTCTTC. It translates to CASSEGRLPNEQFF. Looking up the rest from reference TRBV2 and TRBJ2-1 gives the full variable domain: EPEVTQTPSHQVTQMGQEVILRCVPISNHLYFYWYRQILGQKVEFLVSFYNNEISEKSEIFDDQFSVERPDGSNFTLKIRSTKLEDSAMYFCASSEGRLPNEQFFGPGTRLTVL.

This clone was seen a handful of times. The chain carries TRBV28 and TRBJ1-3, with a possible D match to TRBD1 (6 bases). The CDR3 is 14 residues long. Between the trimmed V and J ends, which lost 3 bases and 2 bases, there was a span of 8 bases. CDR1 and CDR2 from the germline V gene are MDHEN and SYDVKM. Here the CDR3 reads CASSFAGAGNTIYF. CDR3 sequence (DNA): TGTGCCAGCAGTTTTGCAGGGGCTGGAAACACCATATATTTT.

V and J are TRBV4-1 and TRBJ2-4; TRBD2 might be the D (6 bases). The CDR3 extends over 17 amino acids. In germline, CDR1 is MGHRA, CDR2 YSYEKL. Trimming stripped 1 base from V and 8 bases from J, with 21 bases between. CDR3 loop: CASSQASIGGPVDIQYF. CDR3 nucleotide sequence: TGCGCCAGCAGCCAAGCCAGCATCGGGGGTCCAGTGGACATTCAGTACTTC.

This chain joins TRBV11-2 and TRBJ2-1; 8 bases are a match to TRBD2. CDR1 and CDR2 (germline): SGHAT, FQNNGV. This CDR3 contains 18 residues. V was pared by 1 base and J by 0 bases, with 8 bases of the junction left unmatched. CDR3 DNA: TGTGCCAGCAGCTTAGTGCTCGGCGGGAGGAGCTCCTACAATGAGCAGTTCTTC. Amino acids: CASSLVLGGRSSYNEQFF.

For this clone: A read error may produce the germline difference seen at one junction end. The rearrangement links TRBV6-5 to TRBJ2-1; a possible D gene is TRBD2 (6 bases). The germline V gene has CDR1 MNHEY and CDR2 SVGAGI. The CDR3 runs 12 residues. The CDR3 loop is CASSYAAGPPVF. CDR3 DNA sequence: TGTGCCAGCAGTTACGCGGCGGGGCCACCGGTCTTC.

The chain couples TRBV15 to TRBJ2-7, with D perhaps matching TRBD1 (5 bases). Germline V gene sequence: CDR1 LNHNV, CDR2 YYDKDF (reference sequence). V dropped 1 base and J dropped 2 bases, with 9 bases sitting between them. The CDR3 is made up of 14 amino acids. The CDR3: CATSRGGAAYEQYV. The CDR3 nucleotides are TGTGCCACCAGCAGAGGGGGCGCCGCCTACGAGCAGTACGTC.

The rearrangement uses TRBV7-2 and TRBJ1-5, with D possibly matching TRBD1 (6 bases). V shed 5 bases and J shed 7 bases, with 12 bases lying between them. Germline values: CDR1 SGHTA, CDR2 FQGNSA. This CDR3 is built from 13 residues. The CDR3 nucleotides read TGTGCCAGCAGCCCCTTTGGGGGCCAGCCCCAGCATTTT. Translation gives CASSPFGGQPQHF. The complete variable domain, with remaining parts taken from reference TRBV7-2 and TRBJ1-5, reads GAGVSQSPSNKVTEKGKDVELRCDPISGHTALYWYRQSLGQGLEFLIYFQGNSAPDKSGLPSDRFSAERTGGSVSTLTIQRTQQEDSAVYLCASSPFGGQPQHFGDGTRLSIL.

The chain combines TRBV6-5 with TRBJ1-2; 7 nucleotides align to TRBD1. V shed 6 bases, J shed 4 bases, and the junction held 11 bases outside the gene matches. The germline CDR1 and CDR2 sequences are MNHEY and SVGAGI. This CDR3 has 15 amino acids. Written as DNA, the CDR3 is TGTGCCAGCAGACCACCTTTTGGGGACAGCTATGGCTACACCTTC. Residues: CASRPPFGDSYGYTF.

With respect to this clone: Lacking the conserved final phenylalanine or tryptophan, this CDR3 likely reflects a read error. The limits of the CDR3 on the DNA are not certain, so only TCRdb's listed CDR3 is given. This rearrangement joins TRBV20-1 to TRBJ1-2; the table's D call of TRBD1 was not tested on the DNA. The germline V gene encodes CDR1 DFQATT and CDR2 SNEGSKA (reference sequence). Termini included, the CDR3 measures 11 amino acids. CDR3 protein: CSARAGTRKGV.

The V gene is TRBV5-1, the J gene TRBJ2-1; 7 positions match TRBD2. V was pared by 4 bases and J by 4 bases, with 8 bases of the junction left unmatched. The CDR3 is 15 amino acids. The V gene's germline CDR1 is SGHRS and CDR2 YFSETQ. The CDR3 reads CASSLEAGQYNEQFF. The CDR3, as DNA: TGCGCCAGCAGCCTCGAAGCGGGGCAGTACAATGAGCAGTTCTTC.

The chain employs TRBV14 and TRBJ2-7; maybe TRBD2 (5 bases). Germline CDR1 SGHDN, CDR2 FVKESK. The germline V and J ends were trimmed by 3 bases and 1 base, with 7 bases remaining between them. CDR3 length equals 13 residues. CDR3 nucleotides: TGTGCCAGCAGCCAGCGGGTTTCCTACGAGCAGTACGTC. Translating gives CASSQRVSYEQYV.

This sequence joins TRBV12-3 or TRBV12-4 and TRBJ2-5; D is possibly TRBD2 (5 bases). V was cut by 6 bases and J by 7 bases, with 15 bases left in between. This CDR3 region has 13 residues. CDR3 sequence (DNA): TGTGCCAGCAGCCCTTGGGGAGTGGGGACCCAGTACTTC. Translation: CASSPWGVGTQYF.

This chain joins TRBV19 and TRBJ1-2, with TRBD1 as a possible D gene (5 bases). The CDR3 loop spans 15 amino acids. Trimming removed 1 base from V and 4 bases from J, with 13 bases in between. The germline gives CDR1 LNHDA, CDR2 SQIVND (reference sequence). CDR3 protein: CASSIGPGGTYGYTF. The CDR3 nucleotides are TGTGCCAGTAGTATAGGCCCGGGAGGGACCTATGGCTACACCTTC.